One and the same sample provided the 16 T cell receptor beta chains below, sequenced in a study of response to subunit inactivated influenza vaccine. TCRdb processed the RT-PCR reads anew with MiXCR; each CDR3 protein has one entry. This table has about 530,000 distinct CDR3 sequences, roughly 12% appearing once. Sequencing was performed on PBMCs from blood, taken on the day of vaccination. These receptors all come from a man aged 50 to 59 who received an inactivated influenza vaccine.

This clonotype appeared many times. This chain connects TRBV4-1 to TRBJ2-3; D ambiguous. Trimming took 0 bases from V and 2 from J, leaving 21 bases between them. The CDR3 has 19 residues. Germline CDR1 MGHRA, CDR2 YSYEKL. The CDR3 nucleotides are TGCGCCAGCAGCCAAGATACTGGGTTTAACTTCCTCCTCACAGATACGCAGTATTTT. It yields the protein CASSQDTGFNFLLTDTQYF.

There are many counts of this clonotype. This chain joins TRBV6-1 and TRBJ1-1, with D maybe TRBD1 (6 bases). Trimming left V 5 bases short and J 4 bases short, with 14 bases between. The CDR3 runs to 14 residues. Germline V lookup: CDR1 MNHNS, CDR2 SASEGT. The CDR3 DNA sequence: TGTGCCAGCAGTCCCAACGGAGGGGGCACTGAAGCTTTCTTT. It yields the protein CASSPNGGGTEAFF.

The sample holds many counts of this clonotype. The chain joins TRBV5-1 to TRBJ1-1; perhaps TRBD1 as D (6 bases). Trimming removed 0 bases from V and 5 bases from J, with 11 bases in between. Looked up from germline, CDR1 is SGHRS and CDR2 is YFSETQ. The CDR3 loop spans 14 amino acids. CDR3 residues: CASSLDGGRTEAFF. The DNA of the CDR3 is TGCGCCAGCAGCTTGGATGGGGGGCGAACTGAAGCTTTCTTT.

This chain uses TRBV28 with TRBJ2-7; 7 nucleotides align to TRBD1. The V gene end was trimmed by 6 bases and the J gene end by 3 bases; junction bases not matched to a gene: 8. The CDR3 has 14 residues. Germline V gene sequence: CDR1 MDHEN, CDR2 SYDVKM. CDR3 loop: CASRAQGSLYEQYF. CDR3 DNA sequence: TGTGCCAGCAGGGCACAGGGGTCCCTCTACGAGCAGTACTTC.

This clonotype was counted between two and nine times. This sequence joins TRBV4-3 and TRBJ1-1; D is possibly TRBD1 (6 bases). V was trimmed by 4 bases and J by 5 bases, leaving 17 bases between them. The length of the CDR3 is 15 residues. Germline V CDR1 and CDR2: LGHNA, YSLEER. The CDR3 sequence: CASSPKAQGGTEAFF. The CDR3, as DNA: TGCGCCAGCAGCCCCAAGGCACAGGGCGGAACTGAAGCTTTCTTT.

This chain uses TRBV28 with TRBJ2-3; D is perhaps TRBD2 (5 bases). Germline CDR1 and CDR2: MDHEN and SYDVKM. V gave up 10 bases and J gave up 14 bases, with 25 bases separating them. The CDR3 extends over 13 amino acids. CDR3 region: CATSNVFGSRGYF. The CDR3 nucleotides read TGTGCCACATCCAACGTTTTTGGCAGCCGGGGGTATTTT.

This chain joins TRBV11-2 and TRBJ2-5; D is unresolved. The CDR3 contains 13 residues. The V end was cut by 1 base, the J end by 4 bases, with 7 bases between. Germline assignment: CDR1 SGHAT and CDR2 FQNNGV. Written as DNA, the CDR3 is TGTGCCAGCAGCTTAGGCGATTTAGAGACCCAGTACTTC. Its translation is CASSLGDLETQYF.

This clonotype was seen only a few times. The genes are TRBV6-2 or TRBV6-3 and TRBJ1-2; TRBD1 is a possible D gene (5 bases). The CDR3 has 14 residues. Germline values: CDR1 MNHEY, CDR2 SVGEGT. Deletions cut 7 bases from V and 4 bases from J, with 16 bases between. The CDR3: CASTFEGRIYGYTF. The CDR3 DNA follows: TGTGCCAGCACCTTCGAGGGGCGGATCTATGGCTACACCTTC.

The chain joins TRBV12-3 or TRBV12-4 to TRBJ2-1; D remains unclear. V was cut by 3 bases and J by 2 bases, with 8 bases left in between. This CDR3 has 14 residues. The CDR3 bases are TGTGCCAGCAGTTTTGGTCAGACCTACAATGAGCAGTTCTTC. Translated: CASSFGQTYNEQFF.

This clonotype was counted a few times. The chain employs TRBV5-1 and TRBJ2-1; 10 bases are shared with TRBD2. Losses at the gene ends were 0 bases for V and 10 bases for J; bases not matched to a gene: 7. Germline values: CDR1 SGHRS, CDR2 YFSETQ. The CDR3 has 15 residues. CDR3 amino acids: CASSLEERGGGEQFF. CDR3 coding DNA: TGCGCCAGCAGCTTGGAAGAGCGGGGGGGCGGCGAGCAGTTCTTC.

This rearrangement joins TRBV7-2 to TRBJ2-4; 8 nucleotides match TRBD1. There are 14 residues in the CDR3. CDR1 is SGHTA and CDR2 is FQGNSA in the germline V gene. Trimming at V came to 5 bases and at J to 7 bases, leaving 7 bases not matched to a gene. The CDR3 reads CASSRGTGTNIQYF. CDR3 bases: TGTGCCAGCAGCAGAGGGACAGGCACGAACATTCAGTACTTC. Combining the CDR3 with reference TRBV7-2 and TRBJ2-4 gives the whole variable domain GAGVSQSPSNKVTEKGKDVELRCDPISGHTALYWYRQSLGQGLEFLIYFQGNSAPDKSGLPSDRFSAERTGGSVSTLTIQRTQQEDSAVYLCASSRGTGTNIQYFGAGTRLSVL.

The genes are TRBV7-2 and TRBJ2-1; D is perhaps TRBD2 (6 bases). Deletions cut 1 base from V and 2 bases from J, with 15 bases between. The CDR3 is 17 residues long. Germline V gene sequence: CDR1 SGHTA, CDR2 FQGNSA. Here the CDR3 reads CASSLVALATAYNEQFF. CDR3 bases: TGTGCCAGCAGCTTAGTGGCGCTAGCGACCGCCTACAATGAGCAGTTCTTC.

In this sample, this clonotype turned up many times. The chain has TRBV4-1 and TRBJ1-2; D is uncertain. In germline, CDR1 is MGHRA, CDR2 YSYEKL. The CDR3 covers 13 residues. The V end lost 3 bases, the J end lost 2 bases, and 7 bases lay between the germline ends. CDR3: CASSQELNYGYTF. The DNA of the CDR3 is TGCGCCAGCAGCCAGGAACTCAACTATGGCTACACCTTC.

The chain carries TRBV4-2 and TRBJ2-7; D ambiguous. V dropped 0 bases and J dropped 7 bases, with 10 bases sitting between them. Germline values: CDR1 LGHNA, CDR2 YNFKEQ. The length of the CDR3 is 13 residues. DNA of the CDR3: TGTGCCAGCAGCCAAGACACATTAGAGGAGCAGTACTTC. Amino acids: CASSQDTLEEQYF.

This clonotype was recorded many times. The chain links TRBV12-3 or TRBV12-4 to TRBJ2-1, with D perhaps TRBD2 (5 bases). The CDR3 runs to 13 residues. Trimming took 11 bases from V and 0 from J, leaving 11 bases between them. The CDR3 bases are TGTGCCTGTAGCGTGGACTCCTACAATGAGCAGTTCTTC. Its protein is CACSVDSYNEQFF.

The chain joins TRBV6-2 or TRBV6-3 to TRBJ2-7, with TRBD1 matching 8 bases. This CDR3 has 15 amino acids. Germline V gene lookup returns CDR1 MNHEY and CDR2 SVGEGT. J lost 2 bases, V lost 4 bases, and 7 bases had no gene match. This chain's CDR3 is CASSSRDRTPYEQYF. The DNA for the CDR3 is TGTGCCAGCAGTTCCCGGGACAGGACTCCCTACGAGCAGTACTTC.